This TCR beta chain came from a study of human T cells and chemical hapten exposure. Study details: There were per-sample TCR yield variations, arising mainly from small pooled library volume differences. Findings and caveats of the study: Among TCRs, those above 1 in 1000 frequency were unaffected by DPC sensitization.

Individual cDNA molecules in this library carried unique molecular identifiers. In the authors' workflow: Per-sample TCR counts ranged from about 20,000 to 690,600, median around 88,000. Each CDR3 protein is one row after TCRdb ran MiXCR on the reads. None of the V and J calls come from the authors' own analysis; TCRdb made them. The sample includes 95,000 to 150,000 distinct CDR3 sequences, over 7% seen only once; the top ten take around 1.5%. With respect to this clonotype: Its antigen is not known.

The CDR3 loop spans 16 amino acids. The germline gives CDR1 SGHAT, CDR2 FQNNGV. Deletions cut 5 bases from V and 3 bases from J, with 17 bases between. Total RNA extraction was carried out from unfractionated whole blood. This sequence joins TRBV11-2 and TRBJ1-5; possibly TRBD1 for D (5 bases). Sequenced material: whole blood. This TCR was sampled from a human donor in good health. Some clones in this sample may be carry-over from other donors' samples. As DNA, the CDR3 is TGTGCCAGCAGCCCCTCGGGAACAGGCCCCAATCAGCCCCAGCATTTT. This gives the protein CASSPSGTGPNQPQHF. The full variable domain, with the rest looked up from reference TRBV11-2 and TRBJ1-5, is EAGVAQSPRYKIIEKRQSVAFWCNPISGHATLYWYQQILGQGPKLLIQFQNNGVVDDSQLPKDRFSAERLKGVDSTLKIQPAKLEDSAVYLCASSPSGTGPNQPQHFGDGTRLSIL.